This T cell receptor beta chain emerged from a study of T cells in Graves' hyperthyroidism and ophthalmopathy. V lost 5 bases, J lost 5 bases, and 5 bases stayed unmatched. The CDR3 has 16 amino acids. Germline loops: CDR1 MDHEN, CDR2 SYDVKM. Researchers took RNA transcripts and amplified the TCR beta CDR3 regions from them. A set of HTBI primers served as the primers for a first-round RT-PCR of the TCR CDR3. Each CDR3 protein is one row after TCRdb ran MiXCR on the multiplex PCR reads. The sample has about 400,000 distinct CDR3 sequences, around 16% seen once. The table lists this clonotype with many counts.

The receptor was isolated from a woman aged 18-29 years with Graves' hyperthyroidism. The sequencing input was blood. The chain has TRBV28 and TRBJ2-2; 13 bases fit TRBD2. CDR3 protein: CASSKPGLAGTGELFF. The CDR3 nucleotides read TGTGCCAGCAGTAAACCGGGACTAGCGGGAACCGGGGAGCTGTTTTTT. Combining the CDR3 with reference TRBV28 and TRBJ2-2 gives the whole variable domain DVKVTQSSRYLVKRTGEKVFLECVQDMDHENMFWYRQDPGLGLRLIYFSYDVKMKEKGDIPEGYSVSREKKERFSLILESASTNQTSMYLCASSKPGLAGTGELFFGEGSRLTVL.